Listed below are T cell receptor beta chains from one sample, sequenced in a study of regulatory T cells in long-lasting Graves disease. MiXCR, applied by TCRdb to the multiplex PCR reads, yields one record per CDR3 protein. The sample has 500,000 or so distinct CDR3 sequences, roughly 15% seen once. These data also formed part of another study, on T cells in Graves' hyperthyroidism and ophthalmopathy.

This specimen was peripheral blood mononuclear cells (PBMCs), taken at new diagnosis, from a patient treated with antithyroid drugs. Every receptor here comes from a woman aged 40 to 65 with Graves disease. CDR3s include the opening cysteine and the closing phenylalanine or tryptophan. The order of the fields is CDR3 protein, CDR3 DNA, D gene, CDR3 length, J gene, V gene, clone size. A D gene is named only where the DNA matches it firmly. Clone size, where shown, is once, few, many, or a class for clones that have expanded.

CASRRVPNTEAFF	TGTGCCAGCAGGAGGGTCCCGAACACTGAAGCTTTCTTT	NA	13	TRBJ1-1	TRBV2	many
CASSLGQIDNEQFF	TGCGCCAGCAGCTTGGGGCAGATAGACAATGAGCAGTTCTTC	NA	14	TRBJ2-1	TRBV5-1	many
CSALSGQITEQYF	TGCAGCGCCCTAAGTGGGCAGATCACCGAGCAGTACTTC	NA	13	TRBJ2-7	TRBV29-1	few
CASSPGGGRFEQYF	TGTGCCAGCAGCCCCGGAGGGGGTAGGTTCGAGCAGTACTTC	NA	14	TRBJ2-7	TRBV6-1	few
CSVVPPSAEAFF	TGCAGCGTTGTGCCACCATCAGCTGAAGCTTTCTTT	NA	12	TRBJ1-1	TRBV29-1	NA
CASSGQRAIGAEAFF	TGTGCCAGCAGTGGACAACGGGCGATAGGGGCTGAAGCTTTCTTT	NA	15	TRBJ1-1	TRBV12-3/TRBV12-4	many
CASSLSRLFYEQYF	TGTGCCAGCAGTTTATCGAGGTTATTTTACGAGCAGTACTTC	NA	14	TRBJ2-7	TRBV27	NA
CASAEGPSYGYTF	TGTGCCAGTGCCGAGGGGCCCTCTTATGGCTACACCTTC	NA	13	TRBJ1-2	TRBV2	few
CASSLRLAGASTDTQYF	TGTGCCAGCAGCCTAAGACTAGCGGGAGCTAGCACAGATACGCAGTATTTT	TRBD2	17	TRBJ2-3	TRBV7-6	NA
CASSLGWSEAFF	TGTGCCAGCAGCTTAGGCTGGAGTGAAGCTTTCTTT	NA	12	TRBJ1-1	TRBV7-2	NA
CASSLGARGDQPQHF	TGCGCCAGCAGCTTGGGAGCACGGGGCGATCAGCCCCAGCATTTT	NA	15	TRBJ1-5	TRBV5-1	many
CASGEGSGGNTIYF	TGTGCCAGCGGTGAAGGCAGCGGCGGAAACACCATATATTTT	NA	14	TRBJ1-3	TRBV6-2/TRBV6-3	NA
CSARDGGLSETQYF	TGCAGTGCTAGAGATGGGGGACTTTCGGAGACCCAGTACTTC	NA	14	TRBJ2-5	TRBV20-1	many
CASSLGYRGETGSPLHF	TGTGCCAGCAGCTTGGGGTACCGGGGGGAAACTGGTTCACCCCTCCACTTT	NA	17	TRBJ1-6	TRBV5-5	few
CAWNRQGGNTEAFF	TGTGCCTGGAATAGACAGGGGGGGAACACTGAAGCTTTCTTT	TRBD1	14	TRBJ1-1	TRBV30	many
CASSQTGTANEQYF	TGTGCCAGCAGCCAAACCGGGACAGCCAACGAGCAGTACTTC	TRBD1	14	TRBJ2-7	TRBV3-1	many
CAWSVSTGGNIQYF	TGTGCCTGGAGTGTAAGCACGGGGGGAAACATTCAGTACTTC	TRBD2	14	TRBJ2-4	TRBV30	many
CASSPKVPYGYTF	TGTGCCAGCAGTCCAAAGGTCCCGTATGGCTACACCTTC	NA	13	TRBJ1-2	TRBV2	many
CASSLGQGVTDTQYF	TGCGCCAGCAGCTTGGGTCAGGGGGTCACAGATACGCAGTATTTT	TRBD1	15	TRBJ2-3	TRBV7-9	many
CASSQGQGSWEQYF	TGTGCCAGCAGCCAAGGACAGGGGTCGTGGGAGCAGTACTTC	TRBD1	14	TRBJ2-7	TRBV4-2	NA